What follows is one TCR beta chain and its context. Its antigen is undetermined. An end of the junction does not agree with germline; a read error may underlie this. The data were obtained in a study of T cells in Graves' hyperthyroidism and ophthalmopathy. Study results and limitations: Model output signaled ophthalmopathy a median approximately 6 months ahead of onset. Among clonotypes expanded in thyroid above 0.001, most were also found in blood.

What was amplified from RNA transcripts were TCR beta CDR3 regions. The study used the HTBI primer set for a first-round RT-PCR of the TCR CDR3. TCRdb independently ran MiXCR on the multiplex PCR reads; one entry per CDR3 protein. The sample lists 340,000 or so distinct CDR3 sequences; approximately 17% were seen once. Those patients with uncontrolled infection, other autoimmune disease, pregnancy or lactation were excluded. Input material: blood. This TCR derives from a man aged 25 to 45 with Graves' hyperthyroidism.

CDR3 nucleotide sequence: TGCGCCAGCAGCCCGAGGACATCTACTAACTATGGCTACGCCTTC. Translating it yields CASSPRTSTNYGYAF. The gene calls are TRBV5-1 and TRBJ1-2; D is perhaps TRBD1 (5 bases). Germline V gives CDR1 SGHRS, CDR2 YFSETQ. The CDR3 contains 15 residues.